This TCR beta chain was observed in a study of response to subunit inactivated influenza vaccine. This clonotype came up a few times. Its antigen is unknown. TCRdb fed the RT-PCR reads into MiXCR, producing one record per CDR3 protein. The repertoire has 530,000 or so distinct CDR3 sequences, 12% of them found once; the top ten carry around 9.6%. General study findings and limits: Authors suggested that a seasonal influenza vaccination recruits few new T cells each time.

This receptor was obtained from a man aged 50 or older who received an inactivated influenza vaccine. Sequences were derived from PBMCs from blood, sampled on the day of vaccination.

The CDR3 DNA follows: TGTGCCATCAGTAGGGACACCGGGTATCAACCCCTCCACTTT. As protein: CAISRDTGYQPLHF. The chain carries TRBV10-3 and TRBJ1-6, with a possible D match to TRBD1 (6 bases). V shed 5 bases and J shed 12 bases, with 17 bases lying between them. Germline V gives CDR1 ENHRY, CDR2 SYGVKD. The CDR3 runs to 14 residues.